This entry lists 20 T cell receptor beta chains sequenced from one sample in a study of blood T cell repertoires in COVID-19. Repertoires were generated with immunoSEQ multiplex PCR, while TCRdb's copy carries only in-frame clones and drops some. This sample has around 160,000 clones; approximately 90% occur once, and the top ten carry around 2.1%. The sample was peripheral blood. The receptors come from a man younger than 35 with acute or convalescent COVID-19.

In DNA, the CDR3 is TGTGCCAGCAGTGAAAAGACAGTGAACACTGAAGCTTTCTTT. Protein: CASSEKTVNTEAFF. The genes are TRBV2 and TRBJ1-1, with D perhaps TRBD1 (5 bases). The CDR3 totals 14 residues. CDR1 is SNHLY and CDR2 is FYNNEI in the germline V gene. V was trimmed by 2 bases and J by 0 bases, leaving 7 bases between them.

V usage is TRBV15 and J usage is TRBJ1-3; D call uncertain. CDR1 and CDR2 from the germline V gene are LNHNV and YYDKDF (reference sequence). The ends were cut back, 6 bases at V and 5 bases at J, with 8 bases in the middle. There are 12 residues in the CDR3. CDR3 in DNA: TGTGCCACCAGGGACTTTAGAAACACCATATATTTT. This encodes CATRDFRNTIYF.

The rearrangement uses TRBV2 and TRBJ2-7; 10 bases map to TRBD1. Per the germline V gene, CDR1 is SNHLY and CDR2 is FYNNEI. The CDR3 sequence is 13 residues long. The ends lost 7 bases at V and 7 bases at J; junction bases unmatched: 7. CDR3 in DNA: TGTGCCAGCACTACCGGACAGGGGGGAGAGCAGTACTTC. Translated: CASTTGQGGEQYF.

V usage is TRBV19 and J usage is TRBJ1-6; TRBD1 matches 10 bases. This CDR3 region has 15 residues. Unmatched junction bases numbered 5, after V lost 3 bases and J lost 9 bases. The V gene's germline CDR1 is LNHDA and CDR2 SQIVND (reference sequence). The CDR3 DNA is TGTGCCAGTAGTATTAGTGGACAGGGGGTTTCACCCCTCCACTTT. Protein sequence: CASSISGQGVSPLHF. Full variable domain (rest looked up from reference TRBV19 and TRBJ1-6): DGGITQSPKYLFRKEGQNVTLSCEQNLNHDAMYWYRQDPGQGLRLIYYSQIVNDFQKGDIAEGYSVSREKKESFPLTVTSAQKNPTAFYLCASSISGQGVSPLHFGNGTRLTVT.

CDR3 DNA sequence: TGTGCCTGGACTTTACCAGGGGTTGGCACTGAAGCTTTCTTT. It translates to CAWTLPGVGTEAFF. The chain combines TRBV30 with TRBJ1-1; possibly TRBD1 for D (6 bases). V gave up 4 bases and J gave up 4 bases, with 16 bases separating them. CDR1 and CDR2 (germline): GTSNPN, SVGIG (reference sequence). This CDR3 contains 14 residues. The full variable domain, its missing parts supplied by reference TRBV30 and TRBJ1-1, is SQTIHQWPATLVQPVGSPLSLECTVEGTSNPNLYWYRQAAGRGLQLLFYSVGIGQISSEVPQNLSASRPQDRQFILSSKKLLLSDSGFYLCAWTLPGVGTEAFFGQGTRLTVV.

The chain uses TRBV25-1 and TRBJ2-1, with TRBD1 matching over 7 bases. The CDR3 spans 13 residues. Germline V CDR1 and CDR2: MGHDK, SYGVNS. Trimming removed 8 bases from V and 4 bases from J; junction bases left unmatched: 5. The CDR3 here is CASPRQGYNEQFF. CDR3 in DNA: TGTGCCAGCCCTCGACAGGGTTACAATGAGCAGTTCTTC.

The rearrangement joins TRBV6-1 to TRBJ2-5; no definite D call. From germline, CDR1 is MNHNS and CDR2 SASEGT. The CDR3 is 15 amino acids. V shed 1 base and J shed 5 bases, with 14 bases lying between them. The CDR3 region has the DNA TGTGCCAGCAGTGAAGGATTTGGTCAGTCGGAGACCCAGTACTTC. This codes for CASSEGFGQSETQYF.

The V call is TRBV12-3 or TRBV12-4, the J call TRBJ1-2; maybe TRBD1 (6 bases). V was pared by 3 bases and J by 7 bases, with 12 bases between. The CDR3 has 13 residues. CDR3 sequence: CASSFTGSSGYTF. The CDR3 DNA sequence: TGTGCCAGCAGTTTCACAGGGAGTTCTGGCTACACCTTC.

The chain uses TRBV6-5 and TRBJ1-6, with TRBD1 matching over 9 bases. This CDR3 is built from 16 residues. CDR1 is MNHEY, CDR2 SVGAGI, per germline. J was trimmed by 8 bases and V by 2 bases; bases with no gene match: 7. CDR3 DNA: TGTGCCAGCAGTTACGTGACAGGGGGAAGGGATTCACCCCTCCACTTT. This translates into CASSYVTGGRDSPLHF.

The CDR3: CASSDRRLRREGPNEQFF. The CDR3 DNA reads TGTGCCAGCAGTGATAGGCGGTTACGGCGGGAGGGCCCAAATGAGCAGTTCTTC. The chain is built from TRBV25-1 and TRBJ2-1; 9 bases agree with TRBD2. The CDR3 contains 18 residues. Germline V CDR1 and CDR2: MGHDK, SYGVNS. Losses at the gene ends were 3 bases for V and 7 bases for J; bases not matched to a gene: 16.

A note on this clone: The junction does not match germline at one end; this may be a read error. CDR3 bases: TGCGCCAGCAGCCTAGCCTCGGACAGGCCCGCGCATTTT. It codes for CASSLASDRPAHF. This chain uses TRBV5-1 with TRBJ1-3; 7 nucleotides line up with TRBD1. Germline assignment: CDR1 SGHRS and CDR2 YFSETQ. This CDR3 region has 13 residues.

In this sample, this clone turned up a few times. The chain couples TRBV7-6 to TRBJ1-1, with TRBD1 identical over 9 bases. Germline V gene data show CDR1 as SGHVS and CDR2 as FNYEAQ. CDR3 length: 16 residues. J lost 3 bases, V lost 5 bases, and 10 bases had no gene match. The DNA of the CDR3 is TGTGCCAGCAGCCCCGGGGGGACAGGGTGGGACACTGAAGCTTTCTTT. Protein sequence: CASSPGGTGWDTEAFF.

The V gene is TRBV2, the J gene TRBJ1-5, with D uncertain. Germline V gene lookup returns CDR1 SNHLY and CDR2 FYNNEI. CDR3 length: 14 amino acids. V was trimmed by 5 bases and J by 0 bases, leaving 8 bases between them. The CDR3 sequence: CASSYSYSNQPQHF. The CDR3 DNA reads as TGTGCCAGCAGTTATTCTTATAGCAATCAGCCCCAGCATTTT.

The chain has TRBV27 and TRBJ2-1, with 9 nucleotides matching TRBD2. The V gene's germline CDR1 is MNHEY and CDR2 SMNVEV (reference sequence). The CDR3 is 15 amino acids. The V gene end was trimmed by 3 bases and the J gene end by 4 bases; junction bases not matched to a gene: 4. CDR3 amino acids: CASSLGGGVYNEQFF. CDR3 nucleotides: TGTGCCAGCAGTTTGGGCGGGGGGGTATACAATGAGCAGTTCTTC.

The chain combines TRBV9 with TRBJ2-1, with D maybe TRBD2 (6 bases). The germline CDR1 and CDR2 sequences are SGDLS and YYNGEE. CDR3 size: 14 residues. V was clipped by 5 bases and J by 8 bases, with 17 bases between them. In DNA form, the CDR3 reads TGTGCCAGCAGGAAAGCGGCTACGGGAGATGAGCAGTTCTTC. Translating it yields CASRKAATGDEQFF.

This sequence joins TRBV2 and TRBJ2-3; 7 positions agree with TRBD2. After removal of 3 bases from V and 0 bases from J, the junction contained 9 bases not matched to a gene. The CDR3 has 17 amino acids. Per the germline V gene, CDR1 is SNHLY and CDR2 is FYNNEI. The CDR3 is CASSERTSALSTDTQYF. The CDR3 DNA is TGTGCCAGCAGTGAGAGAACTAGCGCCCTTAGCACAGATACGCAGTATTTT. Supplemented by reference TRBV2 and TRBJ2-3, the full variable domain reads EPEVTQTPSHQVTQMGQEVILRCVPISNHLYFYWYRQILGQKVEFLVSFYNNEISEKSEIFDDQFSVERPDGSNFTLKIRSTKLEDSAMYFCASSERTSALSTDTQYFGPGTRLTVL.

The chain employs TRBV29-1 and TRBJ2-7; the match to TRBD1 covers 10 bases. Germline CDR1 and CDR2: SQVTM and ANQGSEA. Trimming cost V 4 bases and J 6 bases; bases outside gene matches: 9. The CDR3 has 14 residues. CDR3 DNA: TGCAGCGTTGTGGGACAGGGGCTAGAAGGCGAGCAGTACTTC. Its translation: CSVVGQGLEGEQYF.

This sequence joins TRBV6-1 and TRBJ1-4, with TRBD1 matching 9 bases. With 3 bases clipped from V and 1 base from J, the junction kept 12 bases outside the gene matches. This CDR3 is built from 19 residues. Germline assignment: CDR1 MNHNS and CDR2 SASEGT. As DNA, the CDR3 is TGTGCCAGCAGTGACGCCCCGGGACAGGGCTTGGGAACTAATGAAAAACTGTTTTTT. It translates to CASSDAPGQGLGTNEKLFF.

The chain joins TRBV24-1 to TRBJ2-3, with 12 bases aligning to TRBD1. CDR3 length: 18 residues. Per germline, CDR1 KGHDR and CDR2 SFDVKD. The V and J ends lost 2 bases and 3 bases, in that order; junction bases with no gene match: 8. CDR3 amino acids: CATSDYRDRGRRTDTQYF. In nucleotides, the CDR3 is TGTGCCACCAGTGATTACCGGGACAGGGGGCGCCGGACAGATACGCAGTATTTT.

The sample holds one count of this clone. The rearrangement uses TRBV7-9 and TRBJ1-2; 9 bases line up with TRBD1. CDR3 length: 14 residues. V shed 1 base, J shed 7 bases, and the junction held 4 bases outside the gene matches. Germline-derived CDR1 and CDR2 are SEHNR and FQNEAQ (reference sequence). CDR3 in amino acids: CASSLVQGAGGYTF. The CDR3 bases are TGTGCCAGCAGCTTAGTACAGGGGGCTGGTGGCTACACCTTC.